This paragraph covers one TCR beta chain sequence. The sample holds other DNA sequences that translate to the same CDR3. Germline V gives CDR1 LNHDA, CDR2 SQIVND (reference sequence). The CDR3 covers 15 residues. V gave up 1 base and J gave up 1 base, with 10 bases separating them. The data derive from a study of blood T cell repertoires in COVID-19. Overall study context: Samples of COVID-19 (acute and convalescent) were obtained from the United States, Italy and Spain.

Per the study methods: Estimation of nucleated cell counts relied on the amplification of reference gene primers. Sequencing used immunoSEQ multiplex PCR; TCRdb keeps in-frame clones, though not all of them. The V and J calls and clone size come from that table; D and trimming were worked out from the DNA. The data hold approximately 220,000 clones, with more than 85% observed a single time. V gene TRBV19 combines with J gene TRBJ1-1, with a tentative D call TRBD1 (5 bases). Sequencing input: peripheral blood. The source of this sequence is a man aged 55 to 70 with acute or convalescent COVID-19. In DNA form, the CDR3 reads TGTGCCAGTAGTATAGGAGGGACTGCGAACACTGAAGCTTTCTTT. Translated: CASSIGGTANTEAFF.